This TCR beta chain was identified during a study of T cells after yellow fever vaccination. Germline values: CDR1 SGHVS, CDR2 FNYEAQ. V shed 1 base and J shed 8 bases, with 9 bases lying between them. This CDR3 has 13 residues. One entry per CDR3 protein, called by TCRdb with MiXCR from the 5' RACE reads. The sample has fewer than 400,000 distinct CDR3 sequences; around 6.5% are singletons. This clonotype was seen more than once but under ten times. Sequenced material: PBMCs, taken 5 days after the yellow fever booster vaccination. This receptor was taken from a man aged 25 to 45 who received the YFV17D yellow fever vaccine. The V and J genes are TRBV7-6 and TRBJ2-1; D gene unclear. The CDR3 bases are TGTGCCAGCAGCTTAGAATCCCGCGATGAGCAGTTCTTC. The encoded protein is CASSLESRDEQFF.